Below, 32 T cell receptor beta chains from the same sample are listed, as sequenced in a study of OX40 agonist ivuxolimab in advanced cancers. Sequencing was performed with immunoSEQ multiplex PCR; in TCRdb, only in-frame clones are kept and a portion is missing. The profile shows 65,000 to 100,000 clones, around four fifths of them singletons. The sample here was CD4+ or CD8+ T cells sorted from blood, taken in a trial of the OX40 agonist ivuxolimab. All receptors derive from an adult with an advanced solid tumor such as melanoma, head and neck, liver or kidney cancer.

The chain joins TRBV4-2 to TRBJ2-1, with D maybe TRBD2 (6 bases). This CDR3 has 16 amino acids. From germline, CDR1 is LGHNA and CDR2 YNFKEQ. Trimming cost V 7 bases and J 5 bases, with 21 bases left between them. CDR3 protein: CASTSGEAMSDNEQFF. The CDR3 nucleotides are TGTGCCAGCACGTCTGGGGAGGCTATGAGCGACAATGAGCAGTTCTTC.

This rearrangement joins TRBV7-8 to TRBJ2-7; perhaps TRBD2 as D (6 bases). The V gene's germline CDR1 is SGHVS and CDR2 FQNEAQ. The CDR3 length is 13 residues. Trimming removed 6 bases from V and 0 bases from J, with 9 bases in between. Written as DNA, the CDR3 is TGTGCCAGCAGGAGGGACTCCTCCTACGAGCAGTACTTC. Translated, it gives CASRRDSSYEQYF. The complete variable domain, with remaining parts taken from reference TRBV7-8 and TRBJ2-7, reads GAGVSQSPRYKVAKRGQDVALRCDPISGHVSLFWYQQALGQGPEFLTYFQNEAQLDKSGLPSDRFFAERPEGSVSTLKIQRTQQEDSAVYLCASRRDSSYEQYFGPGTRLTVT.

The chain joins TRBV2 to TRBJ2-3; 11 bases map to TRBD2. Per the germline V gene, CDR1 is SNHLY and CDR2 is FYNNEI. Germline trimming cut 6 bases from V and 7 bases from J; bases unmatched to any gene: 12. The CDR3 has 16 amino acids. CDR3 coding DNA: TGTGCCAGCAGAGGGGCTAGCGGGGGGTCTTATAATACGCAGTATTTT. Its protein product is CASRGASGGSYNTQYF. The whole variable domain, remainder taken from reference TRBV2 and TRBJ2-3, is EPEVTQTPSHQVTQMGQEVILRCVPISNHLYFYWYRQILGQKVEFLVSFYNNEISEKSEIFDDQFSVERPDGSNFTLKIRSTKLEDSAMYFCASRGASGGSYNTQYFGPGTRLTVL.

This chain connects TRBV5-1 to TRBJ2-7; D is perhaps TRBD1 (5 bases). The germline V and J ends were trimmed by 0 bases and 2 bases, with 9 bases remaining between them. The germline V gene has CDR1 SGHRS and CDR2 YFSETQ. The CDR3 loop spans 14 amino acids. CDR3 DNA: TGCGCCAGCAGCTTGGGTATAGGGGCCTACGAGCAGTACTTC. It encodes CASSLGIGAYEQYF.

The gene calls are TRBV18 and TRBJ1-3; D may be TRBD1 (6 bases). There are 15 residues in the CDR3. Germline values: CDR1 KGHSH, CDR2 LQKENI. With 4 bases removed from V and 2 bases from J, the gap between germline ends came to 12 bases. This chain's CDR3 is CASSQTEGAGNTIYF. The DNA of the CDR3 is TGTGCCAGCTCACAGACAGAGGGGGCTGGAAACACCATATATTTT.

In its sample, this clone was seen a few times. At one end, the junction sequence differs from germline, possibly due to a read error. The chain joins TRBV11-2 to TRBJ2-3; tentative D call: TRBD2 (6 bases). The CDR3 is 15 residues long. Per the germline V gene, CDR1 is SGHAT and CDR2 is FQNNGV. CDR3 amino acids: CASSLEIGVVAASNF. The DNA of the CDR3 is TGTGCCAGCAGCTTAGAGATCGGCGTGGTAGCGGCCTCGAATTTT.

V and J are TRBV5-1 and TRBJ2-1; no clear D gene. Germline CDR1 SGHRS, CDR2 YFSETQ. The CDR3 has 14 residues. Trimming pared 1 base from V and 7 bases from J, leaving 12 bases between. The CDR3 reads CASSLQGARNEQFF. CDR3 nucleotide sequence: TGCGCCAGCAGCTTGCAAGGCGCGCGAAATGAGCAGTTCTTC.

CDR3 sequence: CASSSIPQGRTEKLFF. Here the CDR3 DNA reads TGTGCCAGCAGCTCGATTCCCCAAGGGCGGACCGAAAAACTGTTTTTT. The J gene is TRBJ1-4, the V gene TRBV7-9; D gene uncertain. This CDR3 is built from 16 residues. The germline V gene encodes CDR1 SEHNR and CDR2 FQNEAQ (reference sequence). The V gene lost 4 bases and the J gene lost 8 bases, with 20 bases spanning the gap.

This chain connects TRBV7-8 to TRBJ2-3; TRBD2 is a possible D gene (6 bases). Trimming pared 0 bases from V and 3 bases from J, leaving 16 bases between. The CDR3 has 17 amino acids. CDR1 and CDR2 from the germline V gene are SGHVS and FQNEAQ. The CDR3 DNA reads as TGTGCCAGCAGCTTAGCGCTAGGAGGGTTCGGGACAGATACGCAGTATTTT. Encoded protein: CASSLALGGFGTDTQYF.

This chain uses TRBV9 with TRBJ1-2; 8 positions match TRBD1. After removal of 3 bases from V and 3 bases from J, the junction contained 4 bases not matched to a gene. Germline V gene sequence: CDR1 SGDLS, CDR2 YYNGEE. This CDR3 region has 14 residues. In DNA form, the CDR3 reads TGTGCCAGCAGCGACGGACAGGGAGACTATGGCTACACCTTC. This gives the protein CASSDGQGDYGYTF.

The rearrangement joins TRBV2 to TRBJ2-4; TRBD2 matches 9 bases. The CDR3 spans 18 residues. From germline, CDR1 is SNHLY and CDR2 FYNNEI. With V trimmed by 3 bases and J by 1 base, 10 bases remained unmatched. CDR3 loop: CASSDVLAGWLAKNIQYF. For the CDR3, the DNA is TGTGCCAGCAGTGACGTGCTAGCGGGATGGCTTGCCAAAAACATTCAGTACTTC. Complete variable domain (other parts from reference TRBV2 and TRBJ2-4): EPEVTQTPSHQVTQMGQEVILRCVPISNHLYFYWYRQILGQKVEFLVSFYNNEISEKSEIFDDQFSVERPDGSNFTLKIRSTKLEDSAMYFCASSDVLAGWLAKNIQYFGAGTRLSVL.

The chain joins TRBV27 to TRBJ1-1, with 7 positions matching TRBD1. Unmatched junction bases numbered 4, after V lost 5 bases and J lost 1 base. The length of the CDR3 is 14 residues. Per germline, CDR1 MNHEY and CDR2 SMNVEV (reference sequence). For the CDR3, the DNA is TGTGCCAGCAGTAAGGGACAGCCGAACACTGAAGCTTTCTTT. Protein product: CASSKGQPNTEAFF.

The chain carries TRBV4-2 and TRBJ2-5, with TRBD2 identical over 7 bases. The CDR3 runs 15 residues. Germline lookup yields CDR1 LGHNA and CDR2 YNFKEQ. V trimming: 5 bases; J trimming: 4 bases; junction bases outside the gene matches: 10. The CDR3 region has the DNA TGTGCCAGCAGCTCTCCGGGCGGGGGAGGAGAGACCCAGTACTTC. This codes for CASSSPGGGGETQYF.

The chain joins TRBV20-1 to TRBJ2-7, with unresolved D. CDR3 size: 11 residues. V lost 6 bases and J lost 0, with 6 bases in between. Germline lookup yields CDR1 DFQATT and CDR2 SNEGSKA (reference sequence). The CDR3 DNA follows: TGCAGTGCCAGCGACTCCTACGAGCAGTACTTC. Its protein product is CSASDSYEQYF.

This clone has only one observation. V gene TRBV28 combines with J gene TRBJ1-2, with TRBD1 matching 7 bases. The CDR3 runs 15 residues. J gave up 4 bases and V 8 bases, and 13 bases lay outside the gene matches. Per the germline V gene, CDR1 is MDHEN and CDR2 is SYDVKM. The CDR3 protein is CASLTRDSLLYGYTF. For the CDR3, the DNA is TGTGCCAGCCTGACTAGGGACAGTCTTCTCTATGGCTACACCTTC.

This clone was picked up one time. CDR3 DNA: TGCGCCAGCAGCTCCATCACTACCGGGACTAGCGGGGGAACAGATACGCAGTATTTT. It is translated as CASSSITTGTSGGTDTQYF. The chain combines TRBV5-1 with TRBJ2-3; TRBD2 aligns across 14 bases. V was pared by 3 bases and J by 3 bases, with 12 bases of the junction left unmatched. The CDR3 sequence is 19 residues long. Per the germline V gene, CDR1 is SGHRS and CDR2 is YFSETQ.

This clone was seen only once. The rearrangement links TRBV6-5 to TRBJ2-1; D ambiguous. The CDR3 is 14 amino acids. Germline loops: CDR1 MNHEY, CDR2 SVGAGI. The germline V and J ends were trimmed by 6 bases and 6 bases, with 15 bases remaining between them. CDR3 sequence (DNA): TGTGCCAGCAGCCTCGGAAGACTCCGCAATGAGCAGTTCTTC. Translated, it gives CASSLGRLRNEQFF.

V is TRBV6-6 and J is TRBJ1-2; TRBD1 matches 8 bases. Germline V gives CDR1 MNHNY, CDR2 SVGAGI (reference sequence). The trim removed 5 bases at V and 8 bases at J, leaving 7 bases unmatched. The CDR3 contains 13 residues. CDR3: CASSLTGEEGYTF. In nucleotides, the CDR3 is TGTGCCAGCAGTCTGACAGGGGAAGAAGGCTACACCTTC.

The chain recombines TRBV10-1 with TRBJ2-2; possibly TRBD2 for D (6 bases). The CDR3 sequence is 17 residues long. Trimming left V 4 bases short and J 1 base short, with 16 bases between. Germline V gene lookup returns CDR1 WNHNN and CDR2 SYGVQD (reference sequence). The DNA of the CDR3 is TGCGCCAGCAGTGCGGCTCCGGGCGGGGAGAACACCGGGGAGCTGTTTTTT. Translated: CASSAAPGGENTGELFF.

The V gene is TRBV18, the J gene TRBJ1-5, with 12 bases that match TRBD1. This CDR3 has 18 residues. Trimming at V came to 3 bases and at J to 0 bases, leaving 6 bases not matched to a gene. Germline V lookup: CDR1 KGHSH, CDR2 LQKENI. The chain's CDR3 is CASSPNPGQGASNQPQHF. CDR3 sequence (DNA): TGTGCCAGCTCACCCAACCCGGGACAGGGGGCTAGCAATCAGCCCCAGCATTTT.

V and J are TRBV6-5 and TRBJ1-2, with D perhaps TRBD1 (6 bases). This CDR3 is 14 amino acids long. V was pared by 8 bases and J by 1 base, with 14 bases between. From germline, CDR1 is MNHEY and CDR2 SVGAGI. CDR3 coding DNA: TGTGCCAGCCGAGACAGGAACTATAACTATGGCTACACCTTC. Its protein product is CASRDRNYNYGYTF.

The chain links TRBV7-6 to TRBJ2-7; no clear D. Trimming shortened V by 5 bases and J by 0 bases, and 14 bases separated the two germline ends. The CDR3 contains 15 residues. Per the germline V gene, CDR1 is SGHVS and CDR2 is FNYEAQ. The CDR3: CASSPWDPSSYEQYF. The CDR3 coding sequence is TGTGCCAGCAGCCCATGGGATCCGAGCTCCTACGAGCAGTACTTC.

This clone appeared a single time. The chain has TRBV5-1 and TRBJ2-1; 8 bases fit TRBD2. The length of the CDR3 is 15 residues. Trimming removed 1 base from V and 6 bases from J; junction bases left unmatched: 6. Germline V gene sequence: CDR1 SGHRS, CDR2 YFSETQ. CDR3 coding DNA: TGCGCCAGCAGCTTGCCGACTAGCGTGGGCAATGAGCAGTTCTTC. Amino acid sequence: CASSLPTSVGNEQFF.

The chain combines TRBV5-1 with TRBJ1-6; weak D call: TRBD1 (6 bases). This CDR3 is 17 amino acids long. The V end was cut by 0 bases, the J end by 6 bases, with 16 bases between. CDR1 is SGHRS, CDR2 YFSETQ, per germline. CDR3 residues: CASSLGTGTYGNSPLHF. The CDR3 nucleotides are TGCGCCAGCAGCTTGGGCACAGGGACCTATGGTAATTCACCCCTCCACTTT.

This sequence joins TRBV7-9 and TRBJ2-7; no clear D. The germline V gene has CDR1 SEHNR and CDR2 FQNEAQ (reference sequence). The CDR3 consists of 11 residues. The V end was cut by 5 bases, the J end by 3 bases, with 5 bases between. The CDR3 bases are TGTGCCAGCAGCCGTATCTACGAGCAGTACTTC. This codes for CASSRIYEQYF.

The chain couples TRBV5-6 to TRBJ2-5; maybe TRBD2 (7 bases). V was trimmed by 4 bases and J by 2 bases, leaving 18 bases between them. This CDR3 comprises 16 residues. Per germline, CDR1 SGHDT and CDR2 YYEEEE. CDR3 loop: CASSGGAGIAQETQYF. The CDR3 nucleotides are TGTGCCAGCAGCGGGGGGGCAGGCATCGCTCAAGAGACCCAGTACTTC.

The chain carries TRBV7-6 and TRBJ2-1; D may be TRBD1 (6 bases). Germline V gene data show CDR1 as SGHVS and CDR2 as FNYEAQ. V dropped 8 bases and J dropped 9 bases, with 17 bases sitting between them. The CDR3 is made up of 13 amino acids. The CDR3 spells CASSEQGYTEQFF. Written as DNA, the CDR3 is TGTGCCAGCTCAGAGCAGGGGTATACTGAGCAGTTCTTC.

The table lists this clone with a few counts. The V and J genes are TRBV28 and TRBJ1-1; D is uncertain. Looked up from germline, CDR1 is MDHEN and CDR2 is SYDVKM. This CDR3 region has 13 residues. The V and J ends lost 5 bases and 1 base respectively, with 8 bases between them. CDR3 in amino acids: CASSVQWNTEAFF. The CDR3, as DNA: TGTGCCAGCAGTGTACAGTGGAACACTGAAGCTTTCTTT.

This clone was observed a handful of times. The chain couples TRBV19 to TRBJ2-3, with 11 bases aligning to TRBD2. The V and J ends lost 10 bases and 1 base, in that order; junction bases with no gene match: 7. Germline V lookup: CDR1 LNHDA, CDR2 SQIVND (reference sequence). CDR3 length: 15 residues. This chain's CDR3 is CATATGLAGTDTQYF. The CDR3 DNA sequence: TGTGCCACCGCGACGGGACTAGCGGGCACAGATACGCAGTATTTT.

The table lists this clone with a few counts. V and J are TRBV19 and TRBJ2-7, with 10 bases matching TRBD2. The ends lost 11 bases at V and 5 bases at J; junction bases unmatched: 9. The germline CDR1 and CDR2 sequences are LNHDA and SQIVND (reference sequence). The CDR3 is made up of 13 amino acids. CDR3 DNA sequence: TGTGCCTGTTCGGGACTAGCGTTCCACGAGCAGTACTTC. Its protein product is CACSGLAFHEQYF.

The V and J genes are TRBV6-5 and TRBJ2-7, with a weak D call TRBD2 (6 bases). The germline CDR1 and CDR2 sequences are MNHEY and SVGAGI. The CDR3 spans 14 residues. Trimming stripped 2 bases from V and 3 bases from J, with 11 bases between. This CDR3 is CASSYLSSVYEQYF. For the CDR3, the DNA is TGTGCCAGCAGTTACCTGTCTAGCGTCTACGAGCAGTACTTC.

This clone turned up a few times. V gene TRBV7-9 combines with J gene TRBJ1-1, with D possibly matching TRBD1 (5 bases). The CDR3 spans 12 residues. From germline, CDR1 is SEHNR and CDR2 FQNEAQ (reference sequence). V lost 1 base and J 12 bases, leaving 12 bases between the germline ends. The CDR3 coding sequence is TGTGCCAGCAGCTTAGATGGGGGGGACCCTTTCTTT. Encoded protein: CASSLDGGDPFF.